This T cell receptor (beta chain) was profiled in a study of blood T cell repertoires in COVID-19. Study background: Samples representing acute and convalescent COVID-19 were sourced from the United States, Italy and Spain.

Looked up from germline, CDR1 is LGHDT and CDR2 is YNNKEL (reference sequence). After removal of 4 bases from V and 7 bases from J, the junction contained 5 bases not matched to a gene. The CDR3 has 14 amino acids. In the original processing: It was from reference gene primer amplification that nucleated cell counts were estimated. Libraries were prepared by immunoSEQ multiplex PCR; TCRdb keeps only in-frame clonotypes and omits some of them. V and J calls and clone size come straight from that table; D and trimming were deduced from the DNA. Of around 180,000 clones listed, about 82% are singletons.

The sequenced sample was peripheral blood. The receptor was derived from a woman aged 25 to 45 with acute or convalescent COVID-19. V is TRBV3-1 (or the pseudogene TRBV3-2) and J is TRBJ1-2; 11 bases agree with TRBD1. CDR3 residues: CASSLGQGAGGYTF. Written as DNA, the CDR3 is TGTGCCAGCAGCCTAGGACAGGGGGCGGGTGGCTACACCTTC.